Each of the 16 T cell receptor beta chains below was sequenced from the same sample in a study of cytomegalovirus exposure and HLA in healthy donors. PCR employed 60 Vbeta and 13 Jbeta primers. Clones were sequenced by immunoSEQ multiplex PCR, and TCRdb holds only the in-frame ones, with some missing. The sample yields 150,000 to 200,000 clones, about 79% seen once. Sequenced input: PBMCs. The source of these receptors is a female donor in good health and CMV-seronegative.

V gene TRBV4-1 combines with J gene TRBJ1-4; 7 bases are a match to TRBD1. The J segment lost 8 bases and the V segment lost 4 bases, leaving 4 bases of the junction unmatched. This CDR3 has 13 residues. Per germline, CDR1 MGHRA and CDR2 YSYEKL. CDR3 residues: CASSLTGLEKLFF. CDR3 DNA: TGCGCCAGCAGCCTGACAGGGTTGGAAAAACTGTTTTTT.

The CDR3 protein is CASTSRTDSRTEAFF. As DNA, the CDR3 is TGTGCCAGTACTTCTCGGACAGACTCGCGGACTGAAGCTTTCTTT. This chain uses TRBV27 with TRBJ1-1; tentatively, D is TRBD1 (6 bases). Trimming shortened V by 9 bases and J by 5 bases, and 22 bases separated the two germline ends. CDR1 is MNHEY, CDR2 SMNVEV, per germline (reference sequence). This CDR3 spans 15 amino acids.

This clone appeared a few times. The chain couples TRBV9 to TRBJ2-7; D is possibly TRBD2 (6 bases). Per germline, CDR1 SGDLS and CDR2 YYNGEE. This CDR3 is built from 15 residues. Trimming shortened V by 3 bases and J by 0 bases, and 13 bases separated the two germline ends. CDR3 bases: TGTGCCAGCAGCGCGGGACTTTCCAGCTCCTACGAGCAGTACTTC. Protein: CASSAGLSSSYEQYF.

The CDR3 spells CASSLTVAGEDTQYF. Here the CDR3 DNA reads TGTGCCAGCAGCTTAACGGTGGCGGGGGAAGATACGCAGTATTTT. This chain joins TRBV7-3 and TRBJ2-3; 7 bases map to TRBD2. CDR1 and CDR2 from the germline V gene are SGHTA and FQGTGA. V dropped 0 bases and J dropped 5; count of bases not matched to a gene: 5. CDR3 length equals 15 residues. Full variable domain (rest looked up from reference TRBV7-3 and TRBJ2-3): GAGVSQTPSNKVTEKGKYVELRCDPISGHTALYWYRQSLGQGPEFLIYFQGTGAADDSGLPNDRFFAVRPEGSVSTLKIQRTERGDSAVYLCASSLTVAGEDTQYFGPGTRLTVL.

This chain uses TRBV7-2 with TRBJ2-1; 11 bases line up with TRBD2. V dropped 5 bases and J dropped 8; count of bases not matched to a gene: 8. The germline V gene has CDR1 SGHTA and CDR2 FQGNSA. There are 15 residues in the CDR3. The CDR3 DNA reads as TGTGCCAGCAGCCTGACTAGCGGGGCTCGGGATGAGCAGTTCTTC. This translates into CASSLTSGARDEQFF.

V gene TRBV4-3 combines with J gene TRBJ1-2, with a tentative D call TRBD1 (6 bases). The germline V and J ends were trimmed by 4 bases and 1 base, with 16 bases remaining between them. The CDR3 consists of 16 residues. Germline loops: CDR1 LGHNA, CDR2 YSLEER. CDR3 protein: CASSPRSGQNNYGYTF. CDR3 DNA sequence: TGCGCCAGCAGCCCAAGGTCGGGACAAAATAACTATGGCTACACCTTC.

The chain recombines TRBV6-1 with TRBJ2-7, with 9 bases matching TRBD2. The CDR3 length is 15 residues. The ends lost 1 base at V and 7 bases at J; junction bases unmatched: 8. CDR1 and CDR2 (germline): MNHNS, SASEGT. CDR3 bases: TGTGCCAGCAGTGAAGGCGCAGCGGGAGGTAGGGAGCAGTACTTC. It codes for CASSEGAAGGREQYF.

The rearrangement joins TRBV7-8 to TRBJ1-5, with 10 bases aligning to TRBD1. Germline V gene data show CDR1 as SGHVS and CDR2 as FQNEAQ. After removal of 1 base from V and 5 bases from J, the junction contained 8 bases not matched to a gene. The CDR3 is 17 amino acids. The CDR3 nucleotides read TGTGCCAGCAGCTTAGAGCCTAGGACAGGGGGATATCAGCCCCAGCATTTT. This encodes CASSLEPRTGGYQPQHF.

The rearrangement uses TRBV7-5 and TRBJ2-1; the table calls TRBD2, which could not be checked here. TRBV7-5 is noted as a pseudogene. This CDR3 has 16 amino acids. In DNA, the CDR3 is TGTGCCAGAAGCTCCCCCCGGGATAGCGGTTACAATGAGCAGTTCTTC. As protein: CARSSPRDSGYNEQFF.

The chain joins TRBV5-1 to TRBJ1-5; 7 bases fit TRBD1. Germline V CDR1 and CDR2: SGHRS, YFSETQ. V lost 0 bases, J lost 7 bases, and 7 bases stayed unmatched. The CDR3 has 15 residues. The CDR3 sequence is CASSLEGGGWQPQHF. CDR3 bases: TGCGCCAGCAGCTTGGAAGGGGGCGGTTGGCAGCCCCAGCATTTT.

The chain recombines TRBV19 with TRBJ2-3; D perhaps matches TRBD1 (5 bases). CDR3 length: 16 residues. V was cut by 4 bases and J by 0 bases, with 14 bases left in between. Germline V CDR1 and CDR2: LNHDA, SQIVND (reference sequence). In nucleotides, the CDR3 is TGTGCCAGTAGTAGGGGCAGGCTCTCTAGCACAGATACGCAGTATTTT. As protein: CASSRGRLSSTDTQYF.

The rearrangement uses TRBV9 and TRBJ2-6, with TRBD1 matching 12 bases. The junction had 3 bases not matched to a gene; V was cut back by 0 bases and J by 2 bases. The CDR3 spans 18 residues. Per the germline V gene, CDR1 is SGDLS and CDR2 is YYNGEE. This chain's CDR3 is CASSVEGQGAPGANVLTF. CDR3 nucleotide sequence: TGTGCCAGCAGCGTAGAGGGACAGGGGGCCCCTGGGGCCAACGTCCTGACTTTC. The whole variable domain, filled in from reference TRBV9 and TRBJ2-6, reads DSGVTQTPKHLITATGQRVTLRCSPRSGDLSVYWYQQSLDQGLQFLIQYYNGEERAKGNILERFSAQQFPDLHSELNLSSLELGDSALYFCASSVEGQGAPGANVLTFGAGSRLTVL.

This clone was recorded a few times. The V and J genes are TRBV7-2 and TRBJ1-1, with TRBD1 identical over 7 bases. Germline loops: CDR1 SGHTA, CDR2 FQGNSA. With V trimmed by 5 bases and J by 1 base, 4 bases remained unmatched. This CDR3 comprises 14 residues. CDR3 loop: CASSRDSSNTEAFF. The CDR3, as DNA: TGTGCCAGCAGCCGGGACAGCTCGAACACTGAAGCTTTCTTT.

This clone was seen a few times. This chain connects TRBV6-5 to TRBJ1-2; 10 bases fit TRBD1. With 0 bases clipped from V and 4 bases from J, the junction kept 2 bases outside the gene matches. The germline gives CDR1 MNHEY, CDR2 SVGAGI. The length of the CDR3 is 15 residues. The CDR3, as DNA: TGTGCCAGCAGTTACTCGACAGGGGGCGGCTATGGCTACACCTTC. This sequence encodes CASSYSTGGGYGYTF.

The rearrangement joins TRBV29-1 to TRBJ2-5; D might be TRBD1 (6 bases). This CDR3 contains 14 residues. CDR1 and CDR2 from the germline V gene are SQVTM and ANQGSEA. The germline V and J ends were trimmed by 4 bases and 2 bases, with 14 bases remaining between them. CDR3 in amino acids: CSVARDIGQETQYF. CDR3 bases: TGCAGCGTTGCCCGGGACATCGGACAAGAGACCCAGTACTTC.

The chain couples TRBV28 to TRBJ1-2; possible D gene TRBD1, 5 bases. Looked up from germline, CDR1 is MDHEN and CDR2 is SYDVKM. This CDR3 spans 12 amino acids. Between the trimmed V and J ends, which lost 7 bases and 6 bases, there was a span of 12 bases. DNA of the CDR3: TGTGCCAGCACACTCAGGGCCCATGGCTACACCTTC. This encodes CASTLRAHGYTF.